This T cell receptor (beta chain) was captured by sequencing in a study of neurological immune-mediated disorders. Looking at the study overall: Within the group of some 35 multiple sclerosis patients, around 31 were relapsing-remitting, while 3 were secondary progressive.

By share of the sample, this clonotype is medium-sized (0.01 to 0.1%). One entry per CDR3 protein results from TCRdb running MiXCR on the 5' RACE reads. The repertoire holds fewer than 85,000 distinct CDR3 sequences, with 3.5% to 4.5% as singletons. As for time point: longitudinal time-point 3. Trimming cost V 8 bases and J 5 bases, with 12 bases left between them. The CDR3 loop spans 12 amino acids. The source of this sequence is a woman aged 60-75 years with multiple sclerosis. This chain connects TRBV12-3 or TRBV12-4 to TRBJ1-1, with D possibly TRBD1 on 5 matching bases. Sequencing was done on a sample of PBMCs. The CDR3 region is CASQSGLTEAFF. CDR3 nucleotides: TGTGCCAGCCAGTCGGGGCTGACTGAAGCTTTCTTT.